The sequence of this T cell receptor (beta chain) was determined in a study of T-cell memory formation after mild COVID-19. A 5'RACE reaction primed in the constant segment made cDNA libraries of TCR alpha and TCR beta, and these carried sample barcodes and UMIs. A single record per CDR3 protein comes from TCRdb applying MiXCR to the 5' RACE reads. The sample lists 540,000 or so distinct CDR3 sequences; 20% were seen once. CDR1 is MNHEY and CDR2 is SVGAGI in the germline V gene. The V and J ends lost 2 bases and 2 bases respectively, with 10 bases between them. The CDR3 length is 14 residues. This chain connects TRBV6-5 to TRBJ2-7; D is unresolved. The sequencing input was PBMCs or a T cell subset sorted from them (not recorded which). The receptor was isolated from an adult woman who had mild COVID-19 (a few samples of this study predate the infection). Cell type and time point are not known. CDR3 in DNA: TGTGCCAGCAGTTACGATTCGGAAGCCTACGAGCAGTACTTC. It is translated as CASSYDSEAYEQYF.